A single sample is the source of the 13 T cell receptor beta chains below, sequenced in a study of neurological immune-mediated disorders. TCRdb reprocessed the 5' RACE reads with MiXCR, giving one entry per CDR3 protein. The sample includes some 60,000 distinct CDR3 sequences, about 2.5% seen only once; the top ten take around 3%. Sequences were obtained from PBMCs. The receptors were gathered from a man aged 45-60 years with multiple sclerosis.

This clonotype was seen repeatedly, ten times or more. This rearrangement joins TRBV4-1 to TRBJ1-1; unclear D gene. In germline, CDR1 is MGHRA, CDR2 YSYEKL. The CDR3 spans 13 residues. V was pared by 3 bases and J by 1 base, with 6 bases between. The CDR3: CASSHLGNTEAFF. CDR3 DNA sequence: TGCGCCAGCAGCCATTTGGGGAACACTGAAGCTTTCTTT.

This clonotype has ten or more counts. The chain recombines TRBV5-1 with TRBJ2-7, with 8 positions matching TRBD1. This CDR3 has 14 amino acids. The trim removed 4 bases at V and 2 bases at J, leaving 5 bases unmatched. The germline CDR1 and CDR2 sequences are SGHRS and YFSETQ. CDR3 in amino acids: CASSTGTGTYEQYF. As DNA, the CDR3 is TGCGCCAGCAGCACCGGGACAGGCACCTACGAGCAGTACTTC.

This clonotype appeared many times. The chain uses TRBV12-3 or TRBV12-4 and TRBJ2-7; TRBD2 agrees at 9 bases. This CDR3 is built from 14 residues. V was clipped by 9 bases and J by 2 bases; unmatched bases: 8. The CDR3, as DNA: TGTGCCAGTACTCTAGCGGGGAAAACCTACGAGCAGTACTTC. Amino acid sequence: CASTLAGKTYEQYF.

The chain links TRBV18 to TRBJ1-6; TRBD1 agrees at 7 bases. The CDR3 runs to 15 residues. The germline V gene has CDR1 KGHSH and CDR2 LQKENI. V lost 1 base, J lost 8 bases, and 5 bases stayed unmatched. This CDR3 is CASSPLTGRDSPLHF. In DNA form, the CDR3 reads TGTGCCAGCTCACCACTGACAGGGAGGGATTCACCCCTCCACTTT.

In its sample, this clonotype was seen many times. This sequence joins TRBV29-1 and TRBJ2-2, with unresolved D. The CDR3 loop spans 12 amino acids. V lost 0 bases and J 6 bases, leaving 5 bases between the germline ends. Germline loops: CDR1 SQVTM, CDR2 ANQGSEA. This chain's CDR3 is CSVEEVPGELFF. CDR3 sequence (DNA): TGCAGCGTTGAAGAAGTCCCCGGGGAGCTGTTTTTT.

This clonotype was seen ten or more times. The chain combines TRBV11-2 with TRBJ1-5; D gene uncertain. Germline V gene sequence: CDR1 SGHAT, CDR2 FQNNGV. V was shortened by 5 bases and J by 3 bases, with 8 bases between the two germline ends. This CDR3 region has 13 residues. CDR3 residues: CASSPSANQPQHF. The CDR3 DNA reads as TGTGCCAGCAGCCCCTCGGCCAATCAGCCCCAGCATTTT.

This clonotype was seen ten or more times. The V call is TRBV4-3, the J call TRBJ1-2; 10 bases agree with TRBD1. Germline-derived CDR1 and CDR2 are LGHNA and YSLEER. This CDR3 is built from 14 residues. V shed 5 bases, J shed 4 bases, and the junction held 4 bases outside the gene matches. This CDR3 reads CASSTRTGGYGYTF. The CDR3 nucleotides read TGCGCCAGCAGCACCCGGACAGGGGGCTATGGCTACACCTTC.

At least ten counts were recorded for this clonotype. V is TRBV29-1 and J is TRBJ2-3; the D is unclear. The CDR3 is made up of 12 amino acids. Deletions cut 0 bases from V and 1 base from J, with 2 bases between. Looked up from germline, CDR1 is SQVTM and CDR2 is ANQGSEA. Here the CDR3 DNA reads TGCAGCGTTGAAGAGGGCACAGATACGCAGTATTTT. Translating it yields CSVEEGTDTQYF.

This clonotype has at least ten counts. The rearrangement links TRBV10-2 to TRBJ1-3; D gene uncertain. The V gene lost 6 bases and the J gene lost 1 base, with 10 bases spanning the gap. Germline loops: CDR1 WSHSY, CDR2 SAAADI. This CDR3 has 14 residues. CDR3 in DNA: TGCGCCAGCAGAGCCGACGAGTCTGGAAACACCATATATTTT. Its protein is CASRADESGNTIYF.

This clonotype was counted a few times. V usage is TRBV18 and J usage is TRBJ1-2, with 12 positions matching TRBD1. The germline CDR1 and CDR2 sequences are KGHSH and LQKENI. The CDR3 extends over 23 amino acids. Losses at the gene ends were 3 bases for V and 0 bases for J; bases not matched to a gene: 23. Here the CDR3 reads CASSPPELEGQGAIFVTNYGYTF. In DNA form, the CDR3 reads TGTGCCAGCTCACCCCCAGAGTTGGAGGGACAGGGGGCGATCTTTGTTACTAACTATGGCTACACCTTC.

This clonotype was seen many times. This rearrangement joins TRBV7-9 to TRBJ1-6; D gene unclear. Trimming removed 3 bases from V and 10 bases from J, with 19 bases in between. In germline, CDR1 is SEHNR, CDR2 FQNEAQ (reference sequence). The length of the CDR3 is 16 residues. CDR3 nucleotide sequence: TGTGCCAGCAGCTTTAAGCTCGGATCCGGGGTCTCACCCCTCCACTTT. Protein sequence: CASSFKLGSGVSPLHF. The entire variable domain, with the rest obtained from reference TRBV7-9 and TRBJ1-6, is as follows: DTGVSQNPRHKITKRGQNVTFRCDPISEHNRLYWYRQTLGQGPEFLTYFQNEAQLEKSRLLSDRFSAERPKGSFSTLEIQRTEQGDSAMYLCASSFKLGSGVSPLHFGNGTRLTVT.

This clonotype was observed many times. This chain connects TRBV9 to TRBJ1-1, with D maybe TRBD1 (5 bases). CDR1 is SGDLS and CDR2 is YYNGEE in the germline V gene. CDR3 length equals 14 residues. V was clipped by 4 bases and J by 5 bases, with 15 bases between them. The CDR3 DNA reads TGTGCCAGCAGCCCAACGTGGGGCGAAACTGAAGCTTTCTTT. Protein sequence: CASSPTWGETEAFF.

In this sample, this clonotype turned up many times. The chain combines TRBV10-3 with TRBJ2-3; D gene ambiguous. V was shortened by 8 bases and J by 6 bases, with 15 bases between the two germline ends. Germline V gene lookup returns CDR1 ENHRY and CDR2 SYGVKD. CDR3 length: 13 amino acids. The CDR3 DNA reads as TGTGCCATCCAACACGACGCCGAGGATACGCAGTATTTT. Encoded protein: CAIQHDAEDTQYF.